The T cell receptor (beta chain) described here comes from a study of regulatory T cells in long-lasting Graves disease. Trimming pared 2 bases from V and 2 bases from J, leaving 14 bases between. The CDR3 loop spans 16 amino acids. CDR1 and CDR2 (germline): MNHEY, SMNVEV (reference sequence). In its sample, this clonotype was seen many times. Regarding time point: newly diagnosed GD, antithyroid drugs for less than 3 months. Extracted PBMC RNA gave rise to the TCR library. iRepertoire HTBI primers and Arm-PCR of CDR3 regions built TCR beta libraries. One entry per CDR3 protein results from TCRdb running MiXCR on the multiplex PCR reads. Here the sample spans roughly 610,000 distinct CDR3 sequences, less than 20% being singletons. Another study also made use of these data, one on T cells in Graves' hyperthyroidism and ophthalmopathy.

This receptor was obtained from a woman aged 30 to 39 with Graves disease. The chain combines TRBV27 with TRBJ2-3, with D perhaps TRBD1 or TRBD2 (5 bases each). Sample: peripheral blood mononuclear cells (PBMCs), taken at new diagnosis, from a patient treated with antithyroid drugs. The DNA of the CDR3 is TGTGCCAGCAGTTTAAGGGACCCTTTCTTCACAGATACGCAGTATTTT. Translated, it gives CASSLRDPFFTDTQYF.